Following are 5 T cell receptor beta chains from one sample sequenced in a study of cytomegalovirus exposure and HLA in healthy donors. The PCR used 60 Vbeta and 13 Jbeta primers. TCRdb's table, derived via immunoSEQ multiplex PCR, lists solely in-frame clones and lacks some. The data show 150,000 to 200,000 clones, around 75% seen once. Sequencing used PBMCs. The receptors come from a woman aged 25 to 39 in good health and CMV-seronegative.

This rearrangement joins TRBV9 to TRBJ2-3, with D possibly being TRBD2 (5 bases). The length of the CDR3 is 16 residues. Germline assignment: CDR1 SGDLS and CDR2 YYNGEE. V was cut by 0 bases and J by 0 bases, with 11 bases left in between. Written as DNA, the CDR3 is TGTGCCAGCAGCGTAGCGGTGACTACCAGCACAGATACGCAGTATTTT. It yields the protein CASSVAVTTSTDTQYF. Full variable domain (missing parts from reference TRBV9 and TRBJ2-3): DSGVTQTPKHLITATGQRVTLRCSPRSGDLSVYWYQQSLDQGLQFLIQYYNGEERAKGNILERFSAQQFPDLHSELNLSSLELGDSALYFCASSVAVTTSTDTQYFGPGTRLTVL.

The chain employs TRBV2 and TRBJ1-4, with D possibly being TRBD1 (6 bases). CDR1 is SNHLY, CDR2 FYNNEI, per germline. This CDR3 comprises 14 residues. Trimming took 4 bases from V and 6 from J, leaving 12 bases between them. CDR3 residues: CASSVHQGYEKLFF. CDR3 in DNA: TGTGCCAGCAGTGTTCACCAGGGGTATGAAAAACTGTTTTTT. Looking up the rest from reference TRBV2 and TRBJ1-4 gives the full variable domain: EPEVTQTPSHQVTQMGQEVILRCVPISNHLYFYWYRQILGQKVEFLVSFYNNEISEKSEIFDDQFSVERPDGSNFTLKIRSTKLEDSAMYFCASSVHQGYEKLFFGSGTQLSVL.

The V gene is TRBV5-5, the J gene TRBJ2-2; tentatively, D is TRBD2 (6 bases). The CDR3 is 15 amino acids. Germline CDR1 and CDR2: SGHKS and YYEKEE (reference sequence). V was trimmed by 4 bases and J by 1 base, leaving 11 bases between them. The CDR3 DNA follows: TGTGCCAGCAGCGGCGTTAGCGGGAACACCGGGGAGCTGTTTTTT. This encodes CASSGVSGNTGELFF.

The CDR3 sequence: CSSRTGGTDTQYF. As DNA, the CDR3 is TGCAGCTCCCGGACAGGGGGCACAGATACGCAGTATTTT. V usage is TRBV29-1 and J usage is TRBJ2-3, with 9 bases matching TRBD1. Trimming took 8 bases from V and 1 from J; bases not matched to a gene: 4. The germline CDR1 and CDR2 sequences are SQVTM and ANQGSEA. CDR3 length: 13 residues.

The CDR3, as DNA: TGTGCCAGCAGCAAATGGGGACAGGGGATTGGAGAGACCCAGTACTTC. Residues: CASSKWGQGIGETQYF. This sequence joins TRBV7-7 and TRBJ2-5, with 10 bases that match TRBD1. In germline, CDR1 is SSHAT, CDR2 FNYEAQ (reference sequence). V shed 5 bases and J 4 bases; nucleotides not matched to a gene: 10. The CDR3 runs 16 residues.